The rows below give T cell receptor beta chains drawn from one sample of a study of CD8 T cell repertoires and HIV-1 epitope variants. No antigens are known for them. Libraries were prepared by immunoSEQ multiplex PCR; TCRdb keeps only in-frame clonotypes and omits some of them. The sample has roughly 5,800 clones, around 60% seen once; the top ten hold around 38%. Material for sequencing was cultured CD8+ T cells derived from PBMCs. These receptors all come from a male donor with HIV. The CDR3 runs from the conserved cysteine through the conserved F or W. A D gene is named only where the DNA matches it firmly. The size of a clone is reported for some rows only, either as once, few or many, or as a class for expanded clones.

D: TRBD2
J: TRBJ2-7
size: .
V: TRBV4-1
CDR3: CASSLEGSGSYEQYF
DNA: TGCGCCAGCAGCCTTGAAGGTAGCGGGAGTTACGAGCAGTACTTC

D: .
J: TRBJ1-2
size: .
V: TRBV19
CDR3: CASSITSQEAYGYTF
DNA: TGTGCCAGTAGTATCACCAGCCAGGAGGCCTATGGCTACACCTTC

D: .
J: TRBJ1-6
size: .
V: TRBV9
CDR3: CASSVGRPYNSPLHF
DNA: TGTGCCAGCAGCGTAGGACGGCCCTATAATTCACCCCTCCACTTT

D: TRBD1
J: TRBJ1-2
size: .
V: TRBV19
CDR3: CASSIGTGNYGYTF
DNA: TGTGCCAGTAGTATAGGGACAGGGAACTATGGCTACACCTTC

D: TRBD2
J: TRBJ2-7
size: few
V: TRBV7-8
CDR3: CASSKPGLAGDEQYF
DNA: TGTGCCAGCAGCAAGCCGGGACTAGCGGGCGACGAGCAGTACTTC

D: .
J: TRBJ1-1
size: .
V: TRBV4-1
CDR3: CASSQLQTGLNTEAFF
DNA: TGCGCCAGCAGCCAATTACAGACAGGTCTGAACACTGAAGCTTTCTTT

D: TRBD1
J: TRBJ2-3
size: .
V: TRBV5-1
CDR3: CASSLDRGRTDTQYF
DNA: TGCGCCAGCAGCTTGGACAGGGGGCGCACAGATACGCAGTATTTT

D: TRBD1
J: TRBJ2-1
size: once
V: TRBV7-9
CDR3: CASRVDRGLDEQFF
DNA: TGTGCCAGCAGGGTGGACAGGGGGCTTGATGAGCAGTTCTTC

D: .
J: TRBJ2-7
size: .
V: TRBV7-9
CDR3: CASSSVRRPDEQYF
DNA: TGTGCCAGCAGCTCAGTCCGAAGACCGGACGAGCAGTACTTC

D: .
J: TRBJ2-5
size: .
V: TRBV11-2
CDR3: CASSLGGQETQYF
DNA: TGTGCCAGCAGCTTAGGGGGGCAAGAGACCCAGTACTTC

D: TRBD1
J: TRBJ1-2
size: .
V: TRBV28
CDR3: CASSLDLGQGINGYTF
DNA: TGTGCCAGCAGTTTAGATTTGGGACAGGGAATTAATGGCTACACCTTC

D: .
J: TRBJ2-3
size: .
V: TRBV6-1
CDR3: CASRDGQLTGDTQYF
DNA: TGTGCCAGCAGAGACGGACAGTTAACGGGAGATACGCAGTATTTT

D: .
J: TRBJ1-2
size: .
V: TRBV29-1
CDR3: CSVQEDYGYTF
DNA: TGCAGCGTTCAGGAAGACTATGGCTACACCTTC

D: .
J: TRBJ1-5
size: .
V: TRBV19
CDR3: CASSPEFNQPQHF
DNA: TGTGCCAGTAGTCCCGAATTCAATCAGCCCCAGCATTTT

D: .
J: TRBJ2-7
size: .
V: TRBV18
CDR3: CASSSLGASYEQYF
DNA: TGTGCCAGCTCGTCCTTGGGCGCTTCCTACGAGCAGTACTTC

D: TRBD1
J: TRBJ2-5
size: .
V: TRBV19
CDR3: CASSRSGTGGETQYF
DNA: TGTGCCAGTAGTAGGTCCGGGACAGGAGGGGAGACCCAGTACTTC

D: TRBD1
J: TRBJ2-3
size: .
V: TRBV5-1
CDR3: CASSWGQIQTDTQYF
DNA: TGCGCCAGCAGCTGGGGACAGATTCAGACAGATACGCAGTATTTT

D: .
J: TRBJ2-3
size: .
V: TRBV9
CDR3: CASTLINPGAYF
DNA: TGTGCCAGCACCCTAATTAACCCAGGGGCGTATTTT

D: .
J: TRBJ2-7
size: .
V: TRBV5-6
CDR3: CASSSLISEQYF
DNA: TGTGCCAGCAGCTCCCTGATATCAGAGCAGTACTTC

D: TRBD2
J: TRBJ2-7
size: few
V: TRBV2
CDR3: CASQHGAGLGEQYF
DNA: TGTGCCAGCCAGCACGGAGCGGGGCTTGGGGAGCAGTACTTC

D: TRBD2
J: TRBJ2-7
size: .
V: TRBV2
CDR3: CASIGFESSGNEQYF
DNA: TGTGCCAGCATTGGATTCGAGTCTAGCGGTAACGAGCAGTACTTC

D: .
J: TRBJ2-7
size: .
V: TRBV11-2
CDR3: CASSLEQGSYEQYF
DNA: TGTGCCAGCAGCTTAGAGCAGGGCTCCTACGAGCAGTACTTC

D: .
J: TRBJ2-5
size: .
V: TRBV5-1
CDR3: CASGRLPEETQYF
DNA: TGCGCCAGCGGCAGGCTACCCGAAGAGACCCAGTACTTC

D: TRBD2
J: TRBJ2-1
size: .
V: TRBV5-6
CDR3: CASTFGTSGNEQFF
DNA: TGTGCCAGCACTTTCGGGACTAGCGGGAATGAGCAGTTCTTC

D: TRBD1
J: TRBJ2-1
size: .
V: TRBV7-9
CDR3: CASSFPGQGYNEQFF
DNA: TGTGCCAGCAGCTTCCCGGGACAGGGGTACAATGAGCAGTTCTTC

D: .
J: TRBJ2-5
size: .
V: TRBV29-1
CDR3: CSVEDRRGTQYF
DNA: TGCAGCGTTGAAGATCGTAGGGGCACCCAGTACTTC

D: .
J: TRBJ2-5
size: .
V: TRBV5-4
CDR3: CATPAETQYF
DNA: TGTGCCACCCCAGCGGAGACCCAGTACTTC

D: TRBD1
J: TRBJ2-1
size: .
V: TRBV7-6
CDR3: CASSLAARDRAYNEQFF
DNA: TGTGCCAGCAGCTTAGCGGCCCGGGACAGGGCCTACAATGAGCAGTTCTTC

D: .
J: TRBJ2-7
size: few
V: TRBV2
CDR3: CASSDLRDSHEQYF
DNA: TGTGCCAGCAGTGATTTACGGGATAGCCACGAGCAGTACTTC

D: .
J: TRBJ1-1
size: .
V: TRBV29-1
CDR3: CSVEGTANTEAFF
DNA: TGCAGCGTTGAAGGGACAGCGAACACTGAAGCTTTCTTT

D: .
J: TRBJ2-3
size: once
V: TRBV6-5
CDR3: CASSYEGRVADTQYF
DNA: TGTGCCAGCAGTTACGAGGGCCGGGTTGCAGATACGCAGTATTTT

D: TRBD1
J: TRBJ2-7
size: few
V: TRBV29-1
CDR3: CSVETGGYEQYF
DNA: TGCAGCGTTGAAACAGGGGGCTACGAGCAGTACTTC